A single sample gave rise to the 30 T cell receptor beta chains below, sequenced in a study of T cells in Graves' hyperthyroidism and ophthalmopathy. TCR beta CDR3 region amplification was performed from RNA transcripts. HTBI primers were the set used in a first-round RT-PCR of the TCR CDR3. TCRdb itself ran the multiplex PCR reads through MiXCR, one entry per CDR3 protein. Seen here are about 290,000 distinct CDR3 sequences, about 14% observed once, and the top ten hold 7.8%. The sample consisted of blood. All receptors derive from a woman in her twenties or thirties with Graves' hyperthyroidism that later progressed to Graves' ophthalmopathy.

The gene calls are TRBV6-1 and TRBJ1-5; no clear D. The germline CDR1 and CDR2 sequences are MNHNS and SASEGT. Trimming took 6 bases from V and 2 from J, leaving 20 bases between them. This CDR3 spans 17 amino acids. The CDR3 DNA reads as TGTGCCAGCAGAAATATCGCGGACGGGAGGGGCAATCAGCCCCAGCATTTT. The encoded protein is CASRNIADGRGNQPQHF.

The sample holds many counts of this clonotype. The CDR3 DNA sequence: TGCAGCGTGGGACAGGGGAACACTGAAGCTTTCTTT. Translation gives CSVGQGNTEAFF. This sequence joins TRBV29-1 and TRBJ1-1; 9 bases match TRBD1. V dropped 6 bases and J dropped 1; count of bases not matched to a gene: 0. Germline V CDR1 and CDR2: SQVTM, ANQGSEA. The CDR3 has 12 amino acids. Together with reference TRBV29-1 and TRBJ1-1, the CDR3 gives the full variable domain: SAVISQKPSRDICQRGTSLTIQCQVDSQVTMMFWYRQQPGQSLTLIATANQGSEATYESGFVIDKFPISRPNLTFSTLTVSNMSPEDSSIYLCSVGQGNTEAFFGQGTRLTVV.

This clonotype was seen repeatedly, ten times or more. Here the CDR3 reads CASSDQTLYNEQFF. DNA of the CDR3: TGTGCCAGCAGTGACCAAACCCTCTACAATGAGCAGTTCTTC. V and J are TRBV6-1 and TRBJ2-1; D is unresolved. The CDR3 has 14 amino acids. In germline, CDR1 is MNHNS, CDR2 SASEGT. With 3 bases removed from V and 3 bases from J, the gap between germline ends came to 9 bases.

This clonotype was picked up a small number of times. In DNA, the CDR3 is TGTGCCAGCAGTTACATGAGCGGGGATAGCACAGATACGCAGTATTTT. The encoded protein is CASSYMSGDSTDTQYF. The chain combines TRBV6-6 with TRBJ2-3, with 7 nucleotides matching TRBD2. This CDR3 has 16 residues. J lost 0 bases, V lost 2 bases, and 5 bases had no gene match. Germline lookup yields CDR1 MNHNY and CDR2 SVGAGI (reference sequence).

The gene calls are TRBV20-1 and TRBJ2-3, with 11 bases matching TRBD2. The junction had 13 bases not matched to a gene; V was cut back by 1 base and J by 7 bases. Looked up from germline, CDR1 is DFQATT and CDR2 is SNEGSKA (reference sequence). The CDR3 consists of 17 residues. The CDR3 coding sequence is TGCAGTGCTAGAGGAGATTTCAGGGGACTAGCGGTACATACGCAGTATTTT. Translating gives CSARGDFRGLAVHTQYF.

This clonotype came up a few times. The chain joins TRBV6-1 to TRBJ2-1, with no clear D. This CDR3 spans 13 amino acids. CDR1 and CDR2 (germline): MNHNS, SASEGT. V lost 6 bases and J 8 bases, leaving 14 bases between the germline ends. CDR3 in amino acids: CASSSRLQHEQFF. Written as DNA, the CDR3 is TGTGCCAGCAGCTCCCGGCTCCAACATGAGCAGTTCTTC.

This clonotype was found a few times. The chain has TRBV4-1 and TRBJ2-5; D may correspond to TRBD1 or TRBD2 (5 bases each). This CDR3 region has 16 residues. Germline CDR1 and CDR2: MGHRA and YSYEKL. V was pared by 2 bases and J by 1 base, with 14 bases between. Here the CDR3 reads CASSQTLPGAQETQYF. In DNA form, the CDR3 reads TGCGCCAGCAGCCAAACACTGCCCGGGGCCCAAGAGACCCAGTACTTC.

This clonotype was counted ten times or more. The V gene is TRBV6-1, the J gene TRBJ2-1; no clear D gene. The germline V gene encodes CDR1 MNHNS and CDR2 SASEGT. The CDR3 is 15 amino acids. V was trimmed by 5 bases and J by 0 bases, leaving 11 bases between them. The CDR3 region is CASSREFSSYNEQFF. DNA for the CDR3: TGTGCCAGCAGTCGAGAGTTTAGCTCCTACAATGAGCAGTTCTTC.

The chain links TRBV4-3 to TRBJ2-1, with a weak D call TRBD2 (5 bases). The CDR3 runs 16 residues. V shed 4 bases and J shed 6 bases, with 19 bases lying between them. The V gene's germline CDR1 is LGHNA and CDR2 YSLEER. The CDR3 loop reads CASSPRSGPLPNEQFF. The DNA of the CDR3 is TGCGCCAGCAGCCCGCGGAGCGGCCCATTACCCAATGAGCAGTTCTTC.

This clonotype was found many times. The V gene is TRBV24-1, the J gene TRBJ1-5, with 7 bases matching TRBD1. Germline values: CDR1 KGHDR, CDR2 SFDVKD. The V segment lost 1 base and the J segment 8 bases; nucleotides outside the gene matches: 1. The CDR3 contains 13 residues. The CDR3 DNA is TGTGCCACCAGTGATTTCACAGGGGAGCCCCAGCATTTT. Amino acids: CATSDFTGEPQHF.

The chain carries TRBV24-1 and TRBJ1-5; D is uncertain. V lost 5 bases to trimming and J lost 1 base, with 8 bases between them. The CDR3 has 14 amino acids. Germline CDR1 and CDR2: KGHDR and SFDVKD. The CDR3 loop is CATSGGLSNQPQHF. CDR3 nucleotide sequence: TGTGCCACCAGTGGAGGCCTCAGCAATCAGCCCCAGCATTTT.

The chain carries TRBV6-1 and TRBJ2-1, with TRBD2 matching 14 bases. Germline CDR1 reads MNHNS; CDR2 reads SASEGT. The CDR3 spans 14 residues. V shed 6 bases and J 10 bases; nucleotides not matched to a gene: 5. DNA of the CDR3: TGTGCCAGCAGCGGGACTAGCGGGAGCTCCGAGCAGTTCTTC. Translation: CASSGTSGSSEQFF.

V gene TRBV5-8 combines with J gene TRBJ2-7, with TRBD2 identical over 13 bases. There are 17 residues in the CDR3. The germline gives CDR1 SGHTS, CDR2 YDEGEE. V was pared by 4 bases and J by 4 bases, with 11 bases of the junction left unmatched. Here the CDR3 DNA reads TGTGCCAGCAGCCCGGAGTCCACTAGCGGGAGGGTGTACGAGCAGTACTTC. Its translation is CASSPESTSGRVYEQYF.

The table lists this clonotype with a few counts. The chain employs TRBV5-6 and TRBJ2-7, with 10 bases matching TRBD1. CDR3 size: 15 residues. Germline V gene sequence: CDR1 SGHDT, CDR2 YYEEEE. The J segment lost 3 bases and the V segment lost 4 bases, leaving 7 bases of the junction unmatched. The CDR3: CASSRGTGDYYEQYF. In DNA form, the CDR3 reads TGTGCCAGCAGCCGTGGGACAGGGGATTACTACGAGCAGTACTTC.

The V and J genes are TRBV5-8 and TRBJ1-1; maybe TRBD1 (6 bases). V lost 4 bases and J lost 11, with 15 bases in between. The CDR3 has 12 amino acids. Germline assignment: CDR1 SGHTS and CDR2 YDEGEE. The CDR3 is CASSILQGPAFF. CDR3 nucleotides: TGTGCCAGCAGCATCTTACAGGGCCCCGCTTTCTTT.

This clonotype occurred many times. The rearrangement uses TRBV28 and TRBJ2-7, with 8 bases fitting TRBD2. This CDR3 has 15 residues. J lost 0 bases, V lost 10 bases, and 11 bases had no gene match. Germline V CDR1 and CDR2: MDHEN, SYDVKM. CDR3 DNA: TGTGCCACCGAGGCGGGCAGCGGGAGCTCCTACGAGCAGTACTTC. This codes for CATEAGSGSSYEQYF.

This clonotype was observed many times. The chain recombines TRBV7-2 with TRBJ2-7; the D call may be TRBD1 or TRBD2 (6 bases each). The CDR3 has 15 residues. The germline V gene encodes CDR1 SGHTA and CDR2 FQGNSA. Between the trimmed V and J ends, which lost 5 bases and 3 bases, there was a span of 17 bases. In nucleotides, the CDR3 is TGTGCCAGCAGCCCTCTGGGGGGCTCTGACTACGAGCAGTACTTC. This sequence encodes CASSPLGGSDYEQYF.

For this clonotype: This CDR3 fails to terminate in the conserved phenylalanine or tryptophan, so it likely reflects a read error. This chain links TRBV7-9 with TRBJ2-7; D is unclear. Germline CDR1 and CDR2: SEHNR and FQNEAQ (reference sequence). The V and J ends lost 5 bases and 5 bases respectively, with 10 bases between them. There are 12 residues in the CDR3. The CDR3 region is CASSPPANEQYL. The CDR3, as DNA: TGTGCCAGCAGCCCCCCCGCCAACGAGCAGTACCTC.

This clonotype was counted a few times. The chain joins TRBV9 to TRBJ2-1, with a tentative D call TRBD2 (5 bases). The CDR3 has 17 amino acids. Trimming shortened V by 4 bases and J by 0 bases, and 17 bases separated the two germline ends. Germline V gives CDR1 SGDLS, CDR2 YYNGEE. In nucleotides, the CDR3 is TGTGCCAGCAGCAATAGCGATCCGTTTAGCTCCTACAATGAGCAGTTCTTC. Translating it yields CASSNSDPFSSYNEQFF.

CDR3 in amino acids: CASSRYRVGTGELFF. In DNA form, the CDR3 reads TGTGCCAGCAGCAGATACAGGGTTGGCACCGGGGAGCTGTTTTTT. The chain combines TRBV7-2 with TRBJ2-2; TRBD1 is a possible D gene (6 bases). Trimming pared 5 bases from V and 4 bases from J, leaving 14 bases between. Germline V gives CDR1 SGHTA, CDR2 FQGNSA. This CDR3 is built from 15 residues. Full variable domain (outside the CDR3, taken from reference TRBV7-2 and TRBJ2-2): GAGVSQSPSNKVTEKGKDVELRCDPISGHTALYWYRQSLGQGLEFLIYFQGNSAPDKSGLPSDRFSAERTGGSVSTLTIQRTQQEDSAVYLCASSRYRVGTGELFFGEGSRLTVL.

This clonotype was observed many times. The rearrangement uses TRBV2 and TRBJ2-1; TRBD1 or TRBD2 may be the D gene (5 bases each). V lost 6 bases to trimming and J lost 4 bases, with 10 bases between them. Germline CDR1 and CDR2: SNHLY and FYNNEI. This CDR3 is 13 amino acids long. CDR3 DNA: TGTGCCAGCAGGGAGGACACATACAATGAGCAGTTCTTC. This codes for CASREDTYNEQFF.

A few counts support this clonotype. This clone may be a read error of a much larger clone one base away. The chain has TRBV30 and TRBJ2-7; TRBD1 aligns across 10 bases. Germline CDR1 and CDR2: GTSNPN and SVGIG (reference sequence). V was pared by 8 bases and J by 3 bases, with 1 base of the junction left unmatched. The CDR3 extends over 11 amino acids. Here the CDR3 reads CARDRGYEQYF. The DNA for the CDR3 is TGTGCCCGGGACAGGGGCTACGAGCAGTACTTC.

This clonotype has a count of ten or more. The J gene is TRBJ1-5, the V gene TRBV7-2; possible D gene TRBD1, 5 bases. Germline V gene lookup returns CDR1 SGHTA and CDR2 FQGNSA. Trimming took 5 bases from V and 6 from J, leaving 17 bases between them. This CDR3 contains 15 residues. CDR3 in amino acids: CASSVLAPGGQPQHF. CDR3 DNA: TGTGCCAGCAGCGTGTTGGCCCCGGGGGGTCAGCCCCAGCATTTT. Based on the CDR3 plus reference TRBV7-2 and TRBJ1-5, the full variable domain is GAGVSQSPSNKVTEKGKDVELRCDPISGHTALYWYRQSLGQGLEFLIYFQGNSAPDKSGLPSDRFSAERTGGSVSTLTIQRTQQEDSAVYLCASSVLAPGGQPQHFGDGTRLSIL.

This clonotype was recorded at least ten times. The CDR3 reads CSVAGDGPDTQYF. The CDR3 region has the DNA TGCAGCGTTGCTGGAGACGGTCCAGATACGCAGTATTTT. The J gene is TRBJ2-3, the V gene TRBV29-1; D is unresolved. The CDR3 is 13 amino acids. The germline V gene encodes CDR1 SQVTM and CDR2 ANQGSEA. V was trimmed by 4 bases and J by 4 bases, leaving 12 bases between them.

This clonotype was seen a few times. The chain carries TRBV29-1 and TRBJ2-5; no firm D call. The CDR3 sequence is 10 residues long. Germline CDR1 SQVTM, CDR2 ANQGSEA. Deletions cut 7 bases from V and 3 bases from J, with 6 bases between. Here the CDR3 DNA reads TGCAGCGGGCAGGAAGAGACCCAGTACTTC. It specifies CSGQEETQYF.

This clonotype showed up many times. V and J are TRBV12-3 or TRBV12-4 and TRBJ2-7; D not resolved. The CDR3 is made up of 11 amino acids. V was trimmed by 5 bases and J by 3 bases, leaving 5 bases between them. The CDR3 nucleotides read TGTGCCAGCAGTGCCCTCTACGAGCAGTACTTC. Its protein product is CASSALYEQYF.

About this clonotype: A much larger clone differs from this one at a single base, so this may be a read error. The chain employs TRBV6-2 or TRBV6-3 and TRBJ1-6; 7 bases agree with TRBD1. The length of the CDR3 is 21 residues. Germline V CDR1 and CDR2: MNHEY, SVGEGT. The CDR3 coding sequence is TGTGTCAGCAGTTACCTCTTCGAAATGTGGGCCCGGGACAGTCAAATTCCACCCCTCCACTTT. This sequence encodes CVSSYLFEMWARDSQIPPLHF.

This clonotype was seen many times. CDR3 bases: TGTGCCAGCAGTTTTACCGGTAGCGGGAGCTCCTACGAGCAGTACTTC. Translating it yields CASSFTGSGSSYEQYF. V gene TRBV28 combines with J gene TRBJ2-7, with 9 bases that match TRBD2. The CDR3 length is 16 residues. Trimming took 3 bases from V and 0 from J; bases not matched to a gene: 6. CDR1 and CDR2 (germline): MDHEN, SYDVKM.

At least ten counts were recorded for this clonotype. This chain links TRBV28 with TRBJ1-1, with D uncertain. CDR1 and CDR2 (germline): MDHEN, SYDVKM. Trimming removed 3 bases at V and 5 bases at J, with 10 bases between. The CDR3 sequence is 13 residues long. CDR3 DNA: TGTGCCAGCAGTTTCCTAAGTATAACTGAAGCTTTCTTT. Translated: CASSFLSITEAFF.

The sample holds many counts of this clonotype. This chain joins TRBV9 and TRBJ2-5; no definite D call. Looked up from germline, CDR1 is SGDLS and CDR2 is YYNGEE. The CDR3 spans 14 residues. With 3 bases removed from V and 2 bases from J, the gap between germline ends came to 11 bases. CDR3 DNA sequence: TGTGCCAGCAGCGAACGACTTACGCAAGAGACCCAGTACTTC. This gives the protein CASSERLTQETQYF.